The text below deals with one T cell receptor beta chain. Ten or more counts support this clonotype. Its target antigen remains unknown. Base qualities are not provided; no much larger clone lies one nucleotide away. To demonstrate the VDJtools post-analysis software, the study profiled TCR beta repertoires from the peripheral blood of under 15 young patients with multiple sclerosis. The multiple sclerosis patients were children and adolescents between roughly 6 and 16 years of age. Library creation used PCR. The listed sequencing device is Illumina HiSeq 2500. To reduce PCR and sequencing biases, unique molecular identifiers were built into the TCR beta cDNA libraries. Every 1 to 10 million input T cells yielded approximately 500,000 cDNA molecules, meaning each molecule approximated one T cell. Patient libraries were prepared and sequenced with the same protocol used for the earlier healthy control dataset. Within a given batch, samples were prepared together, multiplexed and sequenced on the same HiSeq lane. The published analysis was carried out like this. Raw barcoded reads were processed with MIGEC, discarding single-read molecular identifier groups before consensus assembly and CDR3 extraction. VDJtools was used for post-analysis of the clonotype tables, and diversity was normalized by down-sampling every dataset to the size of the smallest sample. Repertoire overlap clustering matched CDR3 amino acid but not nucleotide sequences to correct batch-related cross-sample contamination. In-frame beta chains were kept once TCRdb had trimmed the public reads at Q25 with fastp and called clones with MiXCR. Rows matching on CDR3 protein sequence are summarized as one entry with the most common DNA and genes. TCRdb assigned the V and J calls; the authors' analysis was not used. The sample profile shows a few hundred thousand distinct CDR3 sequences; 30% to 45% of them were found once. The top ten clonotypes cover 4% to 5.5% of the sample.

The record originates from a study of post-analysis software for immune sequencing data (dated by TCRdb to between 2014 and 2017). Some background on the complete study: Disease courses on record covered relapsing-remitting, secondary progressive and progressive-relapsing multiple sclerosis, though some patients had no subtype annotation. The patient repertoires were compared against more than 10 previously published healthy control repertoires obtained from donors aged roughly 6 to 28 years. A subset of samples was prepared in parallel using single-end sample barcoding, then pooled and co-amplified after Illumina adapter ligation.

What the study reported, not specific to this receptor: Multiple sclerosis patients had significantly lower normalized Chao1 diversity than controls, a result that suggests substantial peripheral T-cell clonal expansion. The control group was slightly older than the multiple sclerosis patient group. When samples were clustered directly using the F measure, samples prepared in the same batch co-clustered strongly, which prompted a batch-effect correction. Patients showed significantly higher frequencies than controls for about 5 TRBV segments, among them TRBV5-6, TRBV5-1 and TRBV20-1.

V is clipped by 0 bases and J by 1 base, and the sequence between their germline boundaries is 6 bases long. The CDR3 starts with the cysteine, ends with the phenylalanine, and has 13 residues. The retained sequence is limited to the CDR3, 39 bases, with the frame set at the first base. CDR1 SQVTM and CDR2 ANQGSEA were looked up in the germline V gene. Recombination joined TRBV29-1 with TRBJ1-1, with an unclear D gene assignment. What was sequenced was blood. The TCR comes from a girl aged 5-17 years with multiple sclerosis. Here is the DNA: TGCAGCGTTGAAGATCGGACGAACACTGAAGCTTTCTTT. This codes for CSVEDRTNTEAFF.